This T cell receptor beta chain is from a study of regulatory T cells in long-lasting Graves disease. This clonotype was seen repeatedly, ten times or more. The CDR3 totals 15 residues. Trimming removed 2 bases from V and 1 base from J; junction bases left unmatched: 1. Construction of TCR beta libraries relied on iRepertoire HTBI primers and on Arm-PCR targeting CDR3 regions. TCRdb reprocessed the multiplex PCR reads via MiXCR and lists one record per CDR3 protein. The sample records 700,000 or so distinct CDR3 sequences, around 30% being singletons. The time point here: persistent/refractory GD, antithyroid drugs over 5 years with positive TRAb. With RNA extracted from PBMCs as input, the TCR library was made.

The rearrangement links TRBV12-3 or TRBV12-4 to TRBJ2-5, with TRBD2 matching 10 bases. The sequence came from a female donor with Graves disease. The starting material was peripheral blood mononuclear cells (PBMCs), obtained when the disease was refractory, from a patient treated with antithyroid drugs. CDR3 sequence: CASSLLAGAQETQYF. In nucleotides, the CDR3 is TGTGCCAGCAGTTTACTAGCGGGAGCCCAAGAGACCCAGTACTTC.